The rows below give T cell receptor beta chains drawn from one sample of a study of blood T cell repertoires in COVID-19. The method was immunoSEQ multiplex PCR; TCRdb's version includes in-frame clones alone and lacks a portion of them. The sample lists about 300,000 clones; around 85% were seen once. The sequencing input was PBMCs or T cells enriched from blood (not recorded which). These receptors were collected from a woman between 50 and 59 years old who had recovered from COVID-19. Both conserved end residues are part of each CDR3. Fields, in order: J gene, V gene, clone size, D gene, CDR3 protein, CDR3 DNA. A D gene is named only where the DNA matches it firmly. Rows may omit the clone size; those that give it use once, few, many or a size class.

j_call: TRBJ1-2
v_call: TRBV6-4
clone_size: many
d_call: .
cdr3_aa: CASSDSESYAEATF
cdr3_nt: TGTGCCAGCAGTGACTCCGAATCTTACGCGGAGGCCACCTTC

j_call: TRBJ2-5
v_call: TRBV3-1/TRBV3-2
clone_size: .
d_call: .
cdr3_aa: CASRTRLQETQYF
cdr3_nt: TGTGCCAGCAGAACTAGGCTCCAAGAGACCCAGTACTTC

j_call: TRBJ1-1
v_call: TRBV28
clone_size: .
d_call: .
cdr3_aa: CASSHNIGDTEAFF
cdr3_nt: TGTGCCAGCAGCCACAATATCGGGGACACTGAAGCTTTCTTT

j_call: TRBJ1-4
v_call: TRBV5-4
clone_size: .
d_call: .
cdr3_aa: CASRQGLEEKLFF
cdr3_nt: TGTGCCAGCAGGCAGGGGTTAGAGGAAAAACTGTTTTTT

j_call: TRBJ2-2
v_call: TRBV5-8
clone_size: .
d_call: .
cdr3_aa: CASSLGSGVRELFF
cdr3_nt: TGTGCCAGCAGCTTGGGTTCAGGTGTGCGGGAGCTGTTTTTT

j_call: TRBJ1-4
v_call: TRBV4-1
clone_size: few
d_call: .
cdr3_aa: CASSQPSLTRLFF
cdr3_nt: TGCGCCAGCAGCCAGCCAAGCCTGACAAGACTGTTTTTT

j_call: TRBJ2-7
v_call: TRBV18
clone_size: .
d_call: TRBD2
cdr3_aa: CASSPPSSGRDEQYF
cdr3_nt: TGTGCCAGCTCACCACCGAGTAGCGGGAGGGACGAGCAGTACTTC

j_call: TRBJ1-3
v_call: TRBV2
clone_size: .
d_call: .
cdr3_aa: CASNPRTPGNTIYF
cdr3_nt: TGTGCCAGCAACCCCCGAACTCCTGGAAACACCATATATTTT

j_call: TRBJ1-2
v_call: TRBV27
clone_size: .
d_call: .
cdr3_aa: CATSTGPNYGYTF
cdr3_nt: TGTGCCACTAGCACAGGGCCTAACTATGGCTACACCTTC

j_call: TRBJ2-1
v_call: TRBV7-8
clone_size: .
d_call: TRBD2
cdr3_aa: CASSSRSLGGAYNEQFF
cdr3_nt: TGTGCCAGCAGCTCCCGGTCTTTGGGGGGGGCCTACAATGAGCAGTTCTTC

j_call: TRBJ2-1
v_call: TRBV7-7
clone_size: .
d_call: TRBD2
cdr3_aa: CASSLGLAGLNEQFF
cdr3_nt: TGTGCCAGCAGCTTAGGGCTAGCGGGACTCAATGAGCAGTTCTTC

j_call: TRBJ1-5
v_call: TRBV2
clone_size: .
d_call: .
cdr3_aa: CASSEVGGFKQPQHF
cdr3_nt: TGTGCCAGCAGTGAGGTAGGGGGATTTAAACAGCCCCAGCATTTT

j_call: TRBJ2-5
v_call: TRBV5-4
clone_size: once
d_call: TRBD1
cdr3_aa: CASSFRGPGETQYF
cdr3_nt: TGTGCCAGCAGCTTCAGGGGGCCAGGAGAGACCCAGTACTTC

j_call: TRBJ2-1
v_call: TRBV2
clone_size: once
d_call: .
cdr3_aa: CASSIRDSVTEQFF
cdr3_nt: TGTGCCAGCAGTATCCGGGACTCCGTGACCGAGCAGTTCTTC

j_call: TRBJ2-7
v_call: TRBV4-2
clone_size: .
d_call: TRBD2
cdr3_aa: CASSQEFPSGRIYEQYF
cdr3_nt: TGTGCCAGCAGCCAAGAATTTCCTAGCGGGAGGATCTACGAGCAGTACTTC

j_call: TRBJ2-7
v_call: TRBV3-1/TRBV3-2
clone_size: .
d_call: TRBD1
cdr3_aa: CASSQDPGQGYYEQYF
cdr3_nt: TGTGCCAGCAGCCAAGACCCGGGACAGGGATACTACGAGCAGTACTTC

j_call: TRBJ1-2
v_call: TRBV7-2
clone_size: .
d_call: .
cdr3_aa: CASSLGGVSSLLYGYTF
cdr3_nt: TGTGCCAGCAGCCTAGGGGGGGTATCCTCTTTACTCTATGGCTACACCTTC

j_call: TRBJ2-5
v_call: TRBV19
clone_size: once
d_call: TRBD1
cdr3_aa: CASTQGAGETQYF
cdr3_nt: TGTGCCAGTACCCAGGGGGCAGGAGAGACCCAGTACTTC

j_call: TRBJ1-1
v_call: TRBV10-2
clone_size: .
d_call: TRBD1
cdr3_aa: CASRNNRGAEAFF
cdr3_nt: TGCGCCAGCAGGAACAACAGGGGCGCTGAAGCTTTCTTT

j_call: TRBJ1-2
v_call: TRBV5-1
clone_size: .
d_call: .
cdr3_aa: CASSRGRDYGYTF
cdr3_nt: TGCGCCAGCAGCAGGGGCAGAGACTATGGCTACACCTTC

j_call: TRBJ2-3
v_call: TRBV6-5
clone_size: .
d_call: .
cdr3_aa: CASSPNRGSDTQYF
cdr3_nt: TGTGCCAGCAGTCCTAACCGGGGTTCAGATACGCAGTATTTT

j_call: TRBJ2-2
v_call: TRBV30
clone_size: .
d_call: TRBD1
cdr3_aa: CAWSAGQGAGTGELFF
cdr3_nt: TGTGCCTGGAGTGCCGGACAGGGGGCCGGGACCGGGGAGCTGTTTTTT

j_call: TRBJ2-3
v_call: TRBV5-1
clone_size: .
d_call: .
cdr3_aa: CASSAPPQRAQYF
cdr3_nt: TGCGCCAGCAGCGCCCCCCCCCAGAGGGCGCAGTATTTT

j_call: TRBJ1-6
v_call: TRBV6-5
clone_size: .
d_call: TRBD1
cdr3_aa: CASIRDRGYSPLHF
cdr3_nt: TGTGCCAGCATAAGGGACAGGGGGTATTCACCCCTCCACTTT

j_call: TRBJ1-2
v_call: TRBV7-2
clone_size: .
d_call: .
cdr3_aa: CASSLSGLYGYTF
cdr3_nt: TGTGCCAGCAGCTTAAGCGGTTTATATGGCTACACCTTC

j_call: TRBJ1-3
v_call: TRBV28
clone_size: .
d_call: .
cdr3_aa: CASRKPGTYRSGNTIYF
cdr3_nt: TGTGCCAGCAGAAAGCCGGGAACTTACCGCTCTGGAAACACCATATATTTT